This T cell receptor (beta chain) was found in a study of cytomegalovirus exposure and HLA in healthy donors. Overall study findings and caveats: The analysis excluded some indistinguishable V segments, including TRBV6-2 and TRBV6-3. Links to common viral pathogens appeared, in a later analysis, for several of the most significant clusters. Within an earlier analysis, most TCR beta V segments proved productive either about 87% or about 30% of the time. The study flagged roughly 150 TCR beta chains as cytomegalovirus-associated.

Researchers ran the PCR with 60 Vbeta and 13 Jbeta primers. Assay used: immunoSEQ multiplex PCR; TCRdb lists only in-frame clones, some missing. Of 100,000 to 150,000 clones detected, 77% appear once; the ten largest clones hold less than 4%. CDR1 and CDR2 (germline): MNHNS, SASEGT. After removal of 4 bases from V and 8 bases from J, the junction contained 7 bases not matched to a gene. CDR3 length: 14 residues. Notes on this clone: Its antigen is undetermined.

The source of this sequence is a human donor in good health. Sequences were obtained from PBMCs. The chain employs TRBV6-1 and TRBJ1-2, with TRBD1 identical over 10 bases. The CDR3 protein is CASSAAPTGGGYTF. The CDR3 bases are TGTGCCAGCAGTGCCGCACCGACAGGGGGCGGCTACACCTTC.